A selection of T cell receptor beta chains follows, all from one sample in a study of regulatory T cells in long-lasting Graves disease. Each CDR3 protein gets one entry after TCRdb re-called the multiplex PCR reads with MiXCR. Of 450,000 to 600,000 distinct CDR3 sequences detected, roughly 14% appear once; the ten largest clones hold roughly 9.7%. The same data also contributed to another study, on T cells in Graves' hyperthyroidism and ophthalmopathy.

Sequencing used peripheral blood mononuclear cells (PBMCs), obtained at new diagnosis, from a patient treated with antithyroid drugs. These receptors all stem from a man aged 30 to 45 with Graves disease. Each CDR3 is given with its conserved first and last residue. The D gene is left open where the match is weak. The size field is filled for only some rows; it gives once, few, many or a size class.

many	TRBV12-3/TRBV12-4	TRBD1	TRBJ1-6	CASSLWYRGAPLHF	TGTGCCAGCAGTTTATGGTACAGGGGGGCACCCCTCCACTTT
many	TRBV15	.	TRBJ1-4	CATSGRAPNEKLFF	TGTGCCACCAGCGGACGAGCCCCTAATGAAAAACTGTTTTTT
few	TRBV19	.	TRBJ2-7	CASTKAGEQYF	TGTGCCAGTACAAAAGCGGGCGAGCAGTACTTC
.	TRBV7-9	TRBD2	TRBJ2-1	CASRRSPSGRARRTYNEQFF	TGTGCCAGCAGGAGATCCCCAAGCGGGAGGGCGAGGAGGACCTACAATGAGCAGTTCTTC
many	TRBV7-3	.	TRBJ2-1	CASSLWAGYNEQFF	TGTGCCAGCAGCTTATGGGCAGGGTACAATGAGCAGTTCTTC
few	TRBV20-1	TRBD2	TRBJ2-7	CSARATGLAYSEQYF	TGCAGTGCTAGAGCGACGGGACTAGCCTATTCTGAGCAGTACTTC
many	TRBV7-2	.	TRBJ2-1	CASSPGVGFGNEQFF	TGTGCCAGCAGCCCCGGTGTAGGTTTTGGGAATGAGCAGTTCTTC
many	TRBV7-8	TRBD2	TRBJ2-5	CASSLAQGLAGRGETQYF	TGTGCCAGCAGCTTAGCGCAGGGGCTAGCGGGAAGGGGGGAGACCCAGTACTTC
many	TRBV10-3	.	TRBJ2-2	CAIKITTGELFF	TGTGCCATCAAAATCACCACCGGGGAGCTGTTTTTT
few	TRBV5-1	.	TRBJ1-6	CASSLGGDSPLHF	TGCGCCAGCAGCTTGGGGGGCGATTCACCCCTCCACTTT
many	TRBV29-1	.	TRBJ1-2	CSVERSRDSYGYTF	TGCAGCGTTGAGAGGAGCCGTGATAGCTATGGCTACACCTTC
.	TRBV20-1	.	TRBJ2-7	CSARSSGASSSYEQYF	TGCAGTGCTAGAAGCTCGGGGGCTTCGAGCTCCTACGAGCAGTACTTC
.	TRBV29-1	.	TRBJ1-1	CSVPGTYVTSPTEAFF	TGCAGCGTTCCCGGGACATACGTTACATCCCCCACTGAAGCTTTCTTT
.	TRBV6-1	.	TRBJ2-3	CASSEMGGSTDTQYF	TGTGCCAGCAGTGAAATGGGGGGTAGCACAGATACGCAGTATTTT
.	TRBV9	TRBD2	TRBJ2-1	CASSPEGTSREQFF	TGTGCCAGCAGCCCAGAAGGGACTAGCCGTGAGCAGTTCTTC
.	TRBV20-1	.	TRBJ1-1	CSAPPNGGGRLITEAFF	TGCAGTGCTCCCCCTAATGGCGGGGGGCGGCTTATCACTGAAGCTTTCTTT
.	TRBV13	TRBD1	TRBJ2-1	CASSVQGAGDEQFF	TGTGCCAGCAGCGTACAGGGGGCGGGGGATGAGCAGTTCTTC
few	TRBV19	TRBD2	TRBJ2-2	CASNGISGSPYTGELFF	TGTGCCAGTAATGGGATTAGCGGGAGCCCCTACACCGGGGAGCTGTTTTTT